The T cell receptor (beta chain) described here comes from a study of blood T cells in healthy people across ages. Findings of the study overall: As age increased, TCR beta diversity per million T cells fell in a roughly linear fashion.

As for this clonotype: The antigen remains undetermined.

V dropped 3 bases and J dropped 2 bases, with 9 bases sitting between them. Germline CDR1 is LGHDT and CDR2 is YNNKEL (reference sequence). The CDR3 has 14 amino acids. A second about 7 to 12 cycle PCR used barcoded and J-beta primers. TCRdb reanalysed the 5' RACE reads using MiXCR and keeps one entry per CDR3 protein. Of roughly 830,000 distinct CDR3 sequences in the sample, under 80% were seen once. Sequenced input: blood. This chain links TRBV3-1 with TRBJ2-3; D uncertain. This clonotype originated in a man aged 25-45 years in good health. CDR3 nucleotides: TGTGCCAGCAGCCATAAACAGAACACAGATACGCAGTATTTT. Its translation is CASSHKQNTDTQYF.